Reported below is one TCR beta chain. Its antigen is still unknown. Compared with germline, one end of the junction differs, possibly owing to a read error. These data are taken from a study of read filtering for tumor transcriptome and immune sequencing. On the study more broadly: Patients were approximately 18 male and around 13 female, mean age about 65 years, range about 47 to 85. Transcriptome libraries were built from DNase-treated RNA. Per sample, TCR-region reads ranged about 4.05 to 10.27 million by IR-seq, about 75 to 1273 by RNA-seq.

This library used 300 to 500 ng RNA and molecular barcoded adaptors spanning alpha/delta and beta/gamma chains. Via MiXCR, TCRdb re-called the reads, giving one row per CDR3 protein. The table includes more than 70,000 distinct CDR3 sequences, roughly 21% detected once. The CDR3 has 11 amino acids. Germline-derived CDR1 and CDR2 are SNHLY and FYNNEI. Study conclusions and caveats: The sorted CD138-negative fraction was a mixed bone marrow immune population, not purified T cells.

Sequences were obtained from a population of CD138-negative cells sorted from bone marrow. V and J are TRBV2 and TRBJ2-3, with D perhaps TRBD1 (6 bases). The origin of this receptor is a donor aged 40 or older with multiple myeloma. The CDR3 loop reads CASSGTATQYF. CDR3 DNA sequence: TGTGCCAGCAGTGGGACAGCTACGCAGTATTTT.